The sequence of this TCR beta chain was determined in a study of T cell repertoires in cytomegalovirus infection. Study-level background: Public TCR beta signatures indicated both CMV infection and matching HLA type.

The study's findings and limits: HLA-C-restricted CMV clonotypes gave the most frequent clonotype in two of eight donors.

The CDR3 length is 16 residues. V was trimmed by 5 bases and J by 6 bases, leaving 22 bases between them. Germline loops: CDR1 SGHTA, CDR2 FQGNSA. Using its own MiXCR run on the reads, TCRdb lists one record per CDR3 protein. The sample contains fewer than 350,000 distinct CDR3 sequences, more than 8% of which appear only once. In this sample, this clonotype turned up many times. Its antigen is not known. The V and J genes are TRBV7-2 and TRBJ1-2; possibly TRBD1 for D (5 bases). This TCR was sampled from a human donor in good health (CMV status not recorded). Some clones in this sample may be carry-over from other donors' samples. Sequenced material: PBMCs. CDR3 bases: TGTGCCAGCAGCCCCCTGGGGGGAAGAGGCTCGCATGGCTACACCTTC. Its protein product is CASSPLGGRGSHGYTF. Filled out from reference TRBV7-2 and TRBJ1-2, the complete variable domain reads GAGVSQSPSNKVTEKGKDVELRCDPISGHTALYWYRQSLGQGLEFLIYFQGNSAPDKSGLPSDRFSAERTGGSVSTLTIQRTQQEDSAVYLCASSPLGGRGSHGYTFGSGTRLTVV.